This is a list of T cell receptor beta chains from one sample in a study of cytomegalovirus exposure and HLA in healthy donors. Assay used: immunoSEQ multiplex PCR; TCRdb lists only in-frame clones, some missing. The repertoire holds under 250,000 clones, with roughly three quarters as singletons. Sequenced material: PBMCs. These receptors originate from a woman in her twenties or thirties in good health and CMV-seronegative. Each CDR3 is given with its conserved first and last residue. The order of the fields is CDR3 length, J gene, D gene, clone size, V gene, CDR3 protein, CDR3 DNA. The D gene is left open where the match is weak. Clone size, where shown, is once, few, many, or a class for clones that have expanded.

cdr3_length: 15; j_call: TRBJ2-1; d_call: TRBD2; clone_size: -; v_call: TRBV6-4; cdr3_aa: CASSDLVGGRNEQFF; cdr3_nt: TGTGCCAGCAGTGACTTGGTGGGGGGGAGGAATGAGCAGTTCTTC
cdr3_length: 16; j_call: TRBJ2-7; d_call: TRBD1; clone_size: -; v_call: TRBV6-5; cdr3_aa: CASSYRDTGGAGQQYF; cdr3_nt: TGTGCCAGCAGTTACCGGGATACAGGGGGCGCGGGGCAGCAGTACTTC
cdr3_length: 14; j_call: TRBJ1-4; d_call: TRBD1; clone_size: -; v_call: TRBV6-6; cdr3_aa: CASSSGQGREKLFF; cdr3_nt: TGTGCCAGCAGTTCAGGACAGGGGAGAGAAAAACTGTTTTTT
cdr3_length: 13; j_call: TRBJ1-1; d_call: TRBD1; clone_size: -; v_call: TRBV6-1; cdr3_aa: CASSVNRGHVAFF; cdr3_nt: TGTGCCAGCAGTGTTAACAGGGGGCATGTAGCTTTCTTT
cdr3_length: 17; j_call: TRBJ1-4; d_call: -; clone_size: -; v_call: TRBV2; cdr3_aa: CASSERGGLATNEKLFF; cdr3_nt: TGTGCCAGCAGTGAGAGGGGGGGCTTGGCAACTAATGAAAAACTGTTTTTT
cdr3_length: 15; j_call: TRBJ2-2; d_call: TRBD2; clone_size: -; v_call: TRBV27; cdr3_aa: CASSFGAGGTGELFF; cdr3_nt: TGTGCCAGCAGTTTTGGAGCGGGGGGCACCGGGGAGCTGTTTTTT
cdr3_length: 15; j_call: TRBJ1-1; d_call: -; clone_size: -; v_call: TRBV25-1; cdr3_aa: CASSEYGGRNTEAFF; cdr3_nt: TGTGCCAGCAGTGAATACGGGGGGCGGAACACTGAAGCTTTCTTT
cdr3_length: 15; j_call: TRBJ1-4; d_call: TRBD1; clone_size: -; v_call: TRBV5-6; cdr3_aa: CASSLVGQGARKLFF; cdr3_nt: TGTGCCAGCAGCTTGGTGGGACAGGGGGCGCGAAAACTGTTTTTT
cdr3_length: 16; j_call: TRBJ2-7; d_call: -; clone_size: few; v_call: TRBV11-2; cdr3_aa: CASSSPRQAISYEQYF; cdr3_nt: TGTGCCAGCAGCTCCCCGAGACAGGCGATCTCCTACGAGCAGTACTTC
cdr3_length: 15; j_call: TRBJ2-1; d_call: -; clone_size: -; v_call: TRBV11-2; cdr3_aa: CASSQGTNAYNEQFF; cdr3_nt: TGTGCCAGCAGTCAGGGGACTAACGCCTACAATGAGCAGTTCTTC
cdr3_length: 11; j_call: TRBJ1-2; d_call: -; clone_size: -; v_call: TRBV30; cdr3_aa: CAWTPFYGYTF; cdr3_nt: TGTGCCTGGACTCCCTTTTATGGCTACACCTTC
cdr3_length: 11; j_call: TRBJ2-5; d_call: -; clone_size: few; v_call: TRBV29-1; cdr3_aa: CSVLRGETQYF; cdr3_nt: TGCAGCGTACTACGAGGGGAGACCCAGTACTTC
cdr3_length: 15; j_call: TRBJ1-2; d_call: -; clone_size: many; v_call: TRBV5-6; cdr3_aa: CASSLWEGQVYGYTF; cdr3_nt: TGTGCCAGCAGCTTGTGGGAGGGCCAGGTCTATGGCTACACCTTC
cdr3_length: 15; j_call: TRBJ1-2; d_call: -; clone_size: few; v_call: TRBV5-1; cdr3_aa: CASRERVGANYGYTF; cdr3_nt: TGCGCCAGCAGGGAGCGGGTGGGCGCTAACTATGGCTACACCTTC
cdr3_length: 12; j_call: TRBJ2-3; d_call: -; clone_size: -; v_call: TRBV5-1; cdr3_aa: CASSLDRETQYF; cdr3_nt: TGCGCCAGCAGCTTGGACAGGGAGACGCAGTATTTT
cdr3_length: 13; j_call: TRBJ1-2; d_call: -; clone_size: once; v_call: TRBV5-1; cdr3_aa: CASSLKGDYGYTF; cdr3_nt: TGCGCCAGCAGCTTAAAAGGGGACTATGGCTACACCTTC
cdr3_length: 13; j_call: TRBJ2-3; d_call: -; clone_size: few; v_call: TRBV7-2; cdr3_aa: CASSLEAAGTQYF; cdr3_nt: TGTGCCAGCAGCTTAGAGGCAGCAGGTACGCAGTATTTT
cdr3_length: 15; j_call: TRBJ2-7; d_call: TRBD2; clone_size: once; v_call: TRBV11-2; cdr3_aa: CASSLREDSSYEQYF; cdr3_nt: TGTGCCAGCAGCCTGCGGGAGGACAGCTCCTACGAGCAGTACTTC
cdr3_length: 10; j_call: TRBJ1-2; d_call: -; clone_size: -; v_call: TRBV19; cdr3_aa: CASSSVGYTF; cdr3_nt: TGTGCCAGTAGTTCCGTAGGCTACACCTTC
cdr3_length: 12; j_call: TRBJ2-7; d_call: -; clone_size: once; v_call: TRBV18; cdr3_aa: CASSPPSYEQYF; cdr3_nt: TGTGCCAGCTCACCCCCATCCTACGAGCAGTACTTC
cdr3_length: 15; j_call: TRBJ2-7; d_call: -; clone_size: few; v_call: TRBV19; cdr3_aa: CASSKPGQPPYEQYF; cdr3_nt: TGTGCCAGTAGTAAGCCGGGACAACCTCCCTACGAGCAGTACTTC
cdr3_length: 14; j_call: TRBJ2-2; d_call: -; clone_size: few; v_call: TRBV5-1; cdr3_aa: CASSLFQNTGELFF; cdr3_nt: TGCGCCAGCAGCTTATTCCAGAACACCGGGGAGCTGTTTTTT
cdr3_length: 14; j_call: TRBJ1-3; d_call: -; clone_size: -; v_call: TRBV6-1; cdr3_aa: CAGTFTGDGNTIYF; cdr3_nt: TGTGCCGGTACTTTTACAGGCGATGGAAACACCATATATTTT
cdr3_length: 12; j_call: TRBJ2-7; d_call: -; clone_size: -; v_call: TRBV2; cdr3_aa: CASKAGFAEQYF; cdr3_nt: TGTGCCAGCAAGGCAGGATTCGCCGAGCAGTACTTC
cdr3_length: 15; j_call: TRBJ2-1; d_call: TRBD1; clone_size: -; v_call: TRBV2; cdr3_aa: CASTLARGPYNEQFF; cdr3_nt: TGTGCCAGCACCCTAGCCAGGGGGCCGTACAATGAGCAGTTCTTC
cdr3_length: 12; j_call: TRBJ2-3; d_call: TRBD2; clone_size: few; v_call: TRBV28; cdr3_aa: CASGAGVNTQYF; cdr3_nt: TGTGCCAGCGGGGCGGGGGTCAATACGCAGTATTTT
cdr3_length: 16; j_call: TRBJ2-3; d_call: TRBD2; clone_size: -; v_call: TRBV25-1; cdr3_aa: CASQRRAGLGTDTQYF; cdr3_nt: TGTGCCAGCCAGCGGAGAGCGGGGTTGGGCACAGATACGCAGTATTTT
cdr3_length: 13; j_call: TRBJ1-1; d_call: -; clone_size: few; v_call: TRBV5-6; cdr3_aa: CASSLGGRTEAFF; cdr3_nt: TGTGCCAGCAGCTTGGGAGGGCGCACTGAAGCTTTCTTT
cdr3_length: 17; j_call: TRBJ1-6; d_call: TRBD1; clone_size: -; v_call: TRBV18; cdr3_aa: CASSARLQGAGNSPLHF; cdr3_nt: TGTGCCAGCTCAGCCCGCCTACAGGGGGCCGGTAATTCACCCCTCCACTTT
cdr3_length: 16; j_call: TRBJ2-1; d_call: TRBD2; clone_size: -; v_call: TRBV5-4; cdr3_aa: CASSLGAGALYNEQFF; cdr3_nt: TGTGCCAGCAGCTTGGGAGCGGGAGCCCTCTATAATGAGCAGTTCTTC
cdr3_length: 14; j_call: TRBJ2-7; d_call: -; clone_size: -; v_call: TRBV11-3; cdr3_aa: CASSSRSGSYEQYF; cdr3_nt: TGTGCCAGCAGCTCACGGTCGGGGTCCTACGAGCAGTACTTC
cdr3_length: 15; j_call: TRBJ2-7; d_call: TRBD1; clone_size: -; v_call: TRBV28; cdr3_aa: CASHAADRTSYEQYF; cdr3_nt: TGTGCCAGCCACGCTGCGGACAGGACCTCCTACGAGCAGTACTTC
cdr3_length: 12; j_call: TRBJ2-7; d_call: TRBD2; clone_size: -; v_call: TRBV29-1; cdr3_aa: CSVRTSAYEQYF; cdr3_nt: TGCAGCGTAAGGACTAGCGCTTACGAGCAGTACTTC
cdr3_length: 14; j_call: TRBJ2-4; d_call: TRBD2; clone_size: -; v_call: TRBV28; cdr3_aa: CASTGTSGVGGLYF; cdr3_nt: TGTGCCAGTACAGGGACTAGCGGGGTAGGGGGGCTGTACTTC
cdr3_length: 14; j_call: TRBJ2-7; d_call: -; clone_size: many; v_call: TRBV5-6; cdr3_aa: CASSLGQDSYEQYF; cdr3_nt: TGTGCCAGCAGCTTGGGGCAGGACTCCTACGAGCAGTACTTC
cdr3_length: 15; j_call: TRBJ1-1; d_call: TRBD1; clone_size: few; v_call: TRBV4-2; cdr3_aa: CASSQDQGAGAEAFF; cdr3_nt: TGTGCCAGCAGCCAAGATCAGGGGGCGGGGGCTGAAGCTTTCTTT
cdr3_length: 17; j_call: TRBJ2-1; d_call: -; clone_size: -; v_call: TRBV27; cdr3_aa: CASSSVEVAGPYNEQFF; cdr3_nt: TGTGCCAGCAGTTCGGTTGAGGTCGCGGGCCCCTACAATGAGCAGTTCTTC
cdr3_length: 14; j_call: TRBJ2-7; d_call: -; clone_size: few; v_call: TRBV6-5; cdr3_aa: CASSYSGQTYEQYF; cdr3_nt: TGTGCCAGCAGTTACTCAGGACAGACCTACGAGCAGTACTTC
cdr3_length: 19; j_call: TRBJ2-3; d_call: TRBD2; clone_size: -; v_call: TRBV5-6; cdr3_aa: CASSLQGLAGATLGDTQYF; cdr3_nt: TGTGCCAGCAGCTTGCAGGGACTAGCGGGAGCTACGCTTGGGGATACGCAGTATTTT
cdr3_length: 16; j_call: TRBJ2-1; d_call: -; clone_size: -; v_call: TRBV7-6; cdr3_aa: CASSLPAFDGDNEQFF; cdr3_nt: TGTGCCAGCAGCTTACCGGCGTTTGACGGGGACAATGAGCAGTTCTTC
cdr3_length: 15; j_call: TRBJ2-5; d_call: TRBD2; clone_size: -; v_call: TRBV28; cdr3_aa: CASEPLAGGRETQYF; cdr3_nt: TGTGCCAGCGAGCCCTTAGCGGGGGGAAGAGAGACCCAGTACTTC
cdr3_length: 13; j_call: TRBJ1-2; d_call: -; clone_size: -; v_call: TRBV9; cdr3_aa: CASSVGGNYGYTF; cdr3_nt: TGTGCCAGCAGCGTGGGGGGTAACTATGGCTACACCTTC
cdr3_length: 12; j_call: TRBJ1-2; d_call: -; clone_size: -; v_call: TRBV6-1; cdr3_aa: CASSEGSYGYTF; cdr3_nt: TGTGCCAGCAGTGAGGGGAGCTATGGCTACACCTTC
cdr3_length: 15; j_call: TRBJ2-7; d_call: -; clone_size: -; v_call: TRBV6-5; cdr3_aa: CASRSGEGGRYEQYF; cdr3_nt: TGTGCCAGCAGATCCGGTGAAGGGGGACGCTACGAGCAGTACTTC
cdr3_length: 15; j_call: TRBJ2-2; d_call: TRBD2; clone_size: few; v_call: TRBV5-1; cdr3_aa: CASSFLTSSTGELFF; cdr3_nt: TGCGCCAGCAGCTTCCTGACTAGCAGCACCGGGGAGCTGTTTTTT
cdr3_length: 14; j_call: TRBJ2-7; d_call: -; clone_size: -; v_call: TRBV10-3; cdr3_aa: CAISAPGGAYEQYF; cdr3_nt: TGTGCCATCAGCGCGCCTGGAGGGGCCTACGAGCAGTACTTC
cdr3_length: 15; j_call: TRBJ1-1; d_call: TRBD1; clone_size: -; v_call: TRBV2; cdr3_aa: CANRLTGQGNTEAFF; cdr3_nt: TGTGCCAACCGACTAACGGGACAGGGGAACACTGAAGCTTTCTTT
cdr3_length: 16; j_call: TRBJ1-6; d_call: TRBD1; clone_size: -; v_call: TRBV18; cdr3_aa: CASSPQGAGYNSPLHF; cdr3_nt: TGTGCCAGCTCACCACAGGGGGCGGGTTATAATTCACCCCTCCACTTT
cdr3_length: 12; j_call: TRBJ1-1; d_call: -; clone_size: -; v_call: TRBV5-1; cdr3_aa: CASSSRQHEAFF; cdr3_nt: TGCGCCAGCAGCTCACGACAGCATGAAGCTTTCTTT
cdr3_length: 15; j_call: TRBJ2-6; d_call: TRBD1; clone_size: -; v_call: TRBV6-6; cdr3_aa: CASSWGQGSANVLTF; cdr3_nt: TGTGCCAGCAGTTGGGGACAGGGATCGGCCAACGTCCTGACTTTC
cdr3_length: 14; j_call: TRBJ2-7; d_call: TRBD1; clone_size: -; v_call: TRBV4-2; cdr3_aa: CASSQRTGAGEQYF; cdr3_nt: TGTGCCAGCAGCCAAAGGACAGGAGCCGGCGAGCAGTACTTC
cdr3_length: 15; j_call: TRBJ1-1; d_call: TRBD1; clone_size: few; v_call: TRBV15; cdr3_aa: CATSRADRRYTEAFF; cdr3_nt: TGTGCCACCAGCAGAGCGGACAGGAGGTATACTGAAGCTTTCTTT
cdr3_length: 15; j_call: TRBJ1-5; d_call: -; clone_size: -; v_call: TRBV6-5; cdr3_aa: CASSPAASDVQPQHF; cdr3_nt: TGTGCCAGCAGCCCCGCGGCGTCCGACGTTCAGCCCCAGCATTTT
cdr3_length: 17; j_call: TRBJ2-3; d_call: TRBD1; clone_size: -; v_call: TRBV27; cdr3_aa: CASSRYGRDRYTDTQYF; cdr3_nt: TGTGCCAGCAGTCGTTACGGCCGGGACAGATACACAGATACGCAGTATTTT
cdr3_length: 19; j_call: TRBJ2-3; d_call: TRBD1; clone_size: -; v_call: TRBV27; cdr3_aa: CASSSRAYSGTGMGDTQYF; cdr3_nt: TGTGCCAGCAGTTCCCGGGCCTACTCCGGGACAGGGATGGGAGATACGCAGTATTTT